What follows is one T cell receptor (beta chain) and its context. The antigen remains undetermined. These data belong to a study of shared clonotypes between healthy human individuals. The germline V gene has CDR1 MGHRA and CDR2 YSYEKL. The CDR3 runs 17 residues. With V trimmed by 1 base and J by 3 bases, 7 bases remained unmatched. Points from the study as a whole: Around 5% was the fraction of naive CD4 clonotypes found shared across a few donors. An expected dependence of interdonor clonotype sharing on sequencing depth was noted.

In the original workflow: Filtering differed for immunoSEQ, which gave only junction sequences without quality scores. Generated by immunoSEQ multiplex PCR, the TCRdb table keeps only in-frame clones and is missing some. V, J and clone size are those of that table, while D and trimming were read from the DNA. The data contain over 2 million clones, 85% to 95% of them seen just once; the ten biggest clones take up 0.1% to 0.15%. The gene calls are TRBV4-1 and TRBJ2-1, with 9 positions matching TRBD2. This TCR derives from a man aged 18 to 30 in good health. Source material: naive CD4+ T cells sorted from blood. The sample's subset: CD45RA+ positively selected. The CDR3 loop reads CASSQGIAGVLYNEQFF. The CDR3 DNA sequence: TGCGCCAGCAGCCAAGGCATAGCGGGAGTGCTCTACAATGAGCAGTTCTTC.